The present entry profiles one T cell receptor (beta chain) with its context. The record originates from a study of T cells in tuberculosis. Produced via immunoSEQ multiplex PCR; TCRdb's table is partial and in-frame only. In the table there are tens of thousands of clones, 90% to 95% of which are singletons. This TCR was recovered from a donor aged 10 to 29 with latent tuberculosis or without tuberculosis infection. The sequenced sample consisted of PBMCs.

Written as DNA, the CDR3 is TGTGCCAGCTCACCAATGGACTCCACGGGTGGCTACACCTTC. Protein: CASSPMDSTGGYTF. This chain connects TRBV18 to TRBJ1-2; no definite D call. V was cut by 2 bases and J by 7 bases, with 14 bases left in between. CDR3 size: 14 residues. Germline CDR1 is KGHSH and CDR2 is LQKENI.